Below, 10 T cell receptor beta chains from the same sample are listed, as sequenced in a study of CD8 T cells in ankylosing spondylitis (dated by TCRdb to about 2017). The protocol used for the library was 5' RACE. The sequencing machine was an Illumina HiSeq 2500. TCRdb redid the processing of the public reads, applying fastp at Q25 and MiXCR, and retained in-frame beta chains. Under each unique CDR3 protein, matching rows form one entry showing the most common genes and DNA. In all, the sample holds 100,000 to 150,000 distinct CDR3 sequences, and 9.3% of those were seen once. The ten largest clones add up to approximately 3.3% of the sample. The specimen sequenced was blood, either unsorted or a sorted T cell fraction (not recorded which). All receptors come from a male donor with ankylosing spondylitis or in good health (not recorded which).

This clonotype turned up a few times. The gene calls are TRBV12-3 or TRBV12-4 and TRBJ2-2; D is uncertain. The V end lost 2 bases, the J end lost 5 bases, and 12 bases lay between the germline ends. The CDR3 totals 15 residues. CDR3 nucleotide sequence: TGTGCCAGCAGTTTACTGTTCGCTGCGACCGGGGAGCTGTTTTTT. As protein: CASSLLFAATGELFF.

This clonotype was counted a few times. The CDR3 DNA reads as TGTGCCAGCAGCCCAAGCGGGAGGGCCGATACGCAGTATTTT. It specifies CASSPSGRADTQYF. The rearrangement links TRBV7-2 to TRBJ2-3; 10 bases align to TRBD2. Germline V CDR1 and CDR2: SGHTA, FQGNSA. The CDR3 has 14 amino acids. The V gene end was trimmed by 5 bases and the J gene end by 6 bases; junction bases not matched to a gene: 5.

This clonotype was seen a handful of times. J is TRBJ2-4 and V is TRBV3-1; maybe TRBD2 (5 bases). The CDR3 sequence is 13 residues long. V shed 1 base and J shed 6 bases, with 7 bases lying between them. CDR1 and CDR2 from the germline V gene are LGHDT and YNNKEL (reference sequence). The CDR3 sequence is CASSQGLTNIQYF. CDR3 nucleotides: TGTGCCAGCAGCCAAGGACTAACAAACATTCAGTACTTC.

This clonotype has at least ten counts. The J gene is TRBJ2-3, the V gene TRBV29-1; no definite D call. CDR1 is SQVTM and CDR2 is ANQGSEA in the germline V gene. This CDR3 spans 14 amino acids. Trimming removed 2 bases from V and 2 bases from J, with 11 bases in between. CDR3 amino acids: CSVELRQITDTQYF. CDR3 nucleotide sequence: TGCAGCGTTGAACTTAGGCAGATCACAGATACGCAGTATTTT.

The V and J genes are TRBV29-1 and TRBJ1-1, with D perhaps matching TRBD1 (6 bases). The CDR3 spans 13 residues. Germline CDR1 SQVTM, CDR2 ANQGSEA. The germline V and J ends were trimmed by 6 bases and 5 bases, with 16 bases remaining between them. CDR3 in DNA: TGCAGCGTGGGAGGACAGCCAAGTACTGAAGCTTTCTTT. Translation: CSVGGQPSTEAFF.

Ten or more counts support this clonotype. The chain recombines TRBV4-1 with TRBJ2-3; D unclear. Germline CDR1 and CDR2: MGHRA and YSYEKL. The germline V and J ends were trimmed by 1 base and 7 bases, with 3 bases remaining between them. CDR3 size: 11 residues. In DNA, the CDR3 is TGCGCCAGCAGCCAAGGATATACGCAGTATTTT. It translates to CASSQGYTQYF.

In its sample, this clonotype was seen many times. CDR3 DNA: TGTGCCAGCAGGAAACAGGGGGTCTCTGGGGCCAACGTCCTGACTTTC. Translated, it gives CASRKQGVSGANVLTF. The rearrangement joins TRBV27 to TRBJ2-6; 8 bases match TRBD1. The germline gives CDR1 MNHEY, CDR2 SMNVEV (reference sequence). The CDR3 has 16 residues. J lost 0 bases, V lost 6 bases, and 4 bases had no gene match.

The CDR3: CSATSLRGLGETQYF. CDR3 nucleotides: TGCAGTGCTACCAGTCTCAGGGGGCTCGGGGAGACCCAGTACTTC. This chain links TRBV20-1 with TRBJ2-5, with 8 bases aligning to TRBD1. The CDR3 runs to 15 residues. From germline, CDR1 is DFQATT and CDR2 SNEGSKA (reference sequence). V trimming: 4 bases; J trimming: 5 bases; junction bases outside the gene matches: 12.

This clonotype was found a few times. The chain recombines TRBV7-9 with TRBJ2-1, with 8 bases identical to TRBD1. The CDR3 runs to 15 residues. The germline V gene has CDR1 SEHNR and CDR2 FQNEAQ (reference sequence). V gave up 5 bases and J gave up 7 bases; unmatched junction bases: 10. The CDR3 loop reads CASSPGQAKINEQFF. The CDR3 DNA is TGTGCCAGCAGCCCGGGACAGGCCAAGATTAATGAGCAGTTCTTC.

On this clonotype itself: This may be a read error, as it is one base from a much larger clone. The V and J genes are TRBV12-3 or TRBV12-4 and TRBJ1-1, with a weak D call TRBD1 (6 bases). The CDR3 has 14 residues. The V and J ends lost 6 bases and 6 bases respectively, with 17 bases between them. The CDR3 region is CASRVQGAEAEAFF. The CDR3 DNA is TGTGCCAGCAGGGTACAGGGCGCGGAAGCTGAAGCTTTCTTT.